The rows below give T cell receptor beta chains drawn from one sample of a study of monozygotic twins with cystic fibrosis. Assay: immunoSEQ multiplex PCR; the TCRdb copy retains only in-frame clones and omits some. This table holds approximately 17,000 clones, over 95% found once. Sequenced: blood. The receptor source for this set is a girl aged 2-15 years with cystic fibrosis. CDR3s include the opening cysteine and the closing phenylalanine or tryptophan. The D gene is left open where the match is weak. Size is stated for part of the rows, as once, few or many counts, or as a class when the clone is expanded.

V,D,size,J,DNA,CDR3
TRBV6-6,-,-,TRBJ1-1,TGTGCCAGCAGTTCCTCGGGCCCGGGAGAAGCTTTCTTT,CASSSSGPGEAFF
TRBV6-6,TRBD2,-,TRBJ2-7,TGTGCCAGCACCAAACAGGGACTAGCGGGTAACGAGCAGTACTTC,CASTKQGLAGNEQYF
TRBV4-3,-,-,TRBJ1-3,TGCGCCAGCAGCCAAGATCGGCAGGGTTCTGGAAACACCATATATTTT,CASSQDRQGSGNTIYF
TRBV6-5,-,-,TRBJ1-3,TGTGCCAGCAGTCCCTCTCCTGGAAACACCATATATTTT,CASSPSPGNTIYF
TRBV7-2,TRBD2,-,TRBJ2-3,TGTGCCAGCAGCGAACTAGCGGGGGGGCCGGATACGCAGTATTTT,CASSELAGGPDTQYF
TRBV6-5,TRBD1,-,TRBJ2-2,TGTGCCAGCAGTTTCTGGACAGGCTTTTGGCCCGGGGAGCTGTTTTTT,CASSFWTGFWPGELFF
TRBV7-2,-,-,TRBJ2-5,TGTGCCAGCAGCGGACCCGCCGGGACCTTCGGCTGGGAGACCCAGTACTTC,CASSGPAGTFGWETQYF
TRBV27,TRBD1,-,TRBJ2-7,TGTGCCAGCAGTTACATTCCGGGACAGAGACACGAGCAGTACTTC,CASSYIPGQRHEQYF
TRBV7-2,-,-,TRBJ1-6,TGTGCCAGCAGCTTAGAGGCCACCGGTTTAGGGAATAATTCACCCCTCCACTTT,CASSLEATGLGNNSPLHF
TRBV6-6,-,once,TRBJ2-1,TGTGCCAGCAGTAGGGGACGGGATGAGCAGTTCTTC,CASSRGRDEQFF
TRBV5-1,-,-,TRBJ1-2,TGCGCCAGCAGCGCAGCGATGGGTACCCTCTCTGGCTACACCTTC,CASSAAMGTLSGYTF
TRBV11-2,TRBD2,-,TRBJ2-5,TGTGCCAGCAGCCAGGGACTAGCGGGGGGGACTCAAGAGACCCAGTACTTC,CASSQGLAGGTQETQYF
TRBV5-1,-,-,TRBJ2-3,TGCGCCAGCAGCTTGGGCGGCACAGATACGCAGTATTTT,CASSLGGTDTQYF
TRBV6-6,TRBD1,-,TRBJ1-2,TGTGCCAGCAGGATCAGGGGACAGGGGGCGAATGGCTACACCTTC,CASRIRGQGANGYTF
TRBV27,-,-,TRBJ2-7,TGTGCCAGCAGTTACAGGAGCTCCTACGAGCAGTACTTC,CASSYRSSYEQYF
TRBV11-2,-,-,TRBJ2-7,TGTGCCAGCAGCTTAGAGGGACTGCCTGGCCTTGAGGACGAGCAGTACTTC,CASSLEGLPGLEDEQYF
TRBV2,TRBD1,-,TRBJ1-1,TGTGCCAGCAGGGAGGGACAGAAGAACACTGAAGCTTTCTTT,CASREGQKNTEAFF
TRBV10-3,TRBD2,-,TRBJ2-3,TGTGCCACTAGCGGGGGGGGTCCCACAGATACGCAGTATTTT,CATSGGGPTDTQYF
TRBV6-1,-,-,TRBJ1-4,TGTGCCAGCACCAGGGAGCCAGCACGTAATGAAAAACTGTTTTTT,CASTREPARNEKLFF